Given below is one T cell receptor (beta chain) in context. No patient had autoimmune disease or received systemic immunosuppression. TCRdb's copy holds only in-frame clones and misses some; the assay was immunoSEQ multiplex PCR. This table has about 83,000 clones, about 88% appearing once. These data come from a study of OX40 agonist ivuxolimab in advanced cancers. Sequences were derived from CD4+ or CD8+ T cells sorted from blood, sampled in a trial of the OX40 agonist ivuxolimab. The clonotype originates from an adult with an advanced solid tumor such as melanoma, head and neck, liver or kidney cancer.

CDR3 DNA: TGTGCCTGGGGTAACAGGGAGGTCACAGATACGCAGTATTTT. This codes for CAWGNREVTDTQYF. The chain joins TRBV30 to TRBJ2-3; D may match TRBD1 or TRBD2 (6 bases each). The V and J ends lost 5 bases and 2 bases respectively, with 14 bases between them. The CDR3 consists of 14 residues. The germline CDR1 and CDR2 sequences are GTSNPN and SVGIG (reference sequence).